This TCR beta chain was retrieved from a study of CD8 T cells in ankylosing spondylitis. One entry per CDR3 protein results from TCRdb running MiXCR on the 5' RACE reads. The repertoire consists of about 500,000 distinct CDR3 sequences, with about 5.4% occurring once and the leading ten covering around 3.5%. CDR1 MNHNS and CDR2 SASEGT come from the germline V gene. The V segment lost 6 bases and the J segment 4 bases; nucleotides outside the gene matches: 9. This CDR3 is 15 amino acids long. Whole-study findings and limits: Clones linked to the disease showed a CD8+ phenotype. They occurred at relatively low frequencies in peripheral blood. A motif in TCR beta, a set of 8 or 9 highly homologous variants, appeared characteristic of ankylosing spondylitis blood. In ankylosing spondylitis patients, matched synovial fluid reportedly showed significant enrichment of disease-linked clones.

This clonotype was seen repeatedly, ten times or more. Its antigen is as yet unknown. J is TRBJ1-1 and V is TRBV6-1; TRBD1 agrees at 9 bases. This clonotype originated in a male donor with ankylosing spondylitis. Source material: blood, either unsorted or a sorted T cell fraction (not recorded which). CDR3 protein: CASSPQGAAGTEAFF. In DNA form, the CDR3 reads TGTGCCAGCAGCCCACAGGGGGCTGCGGGCACTGAAGCTTTCTTT.